Listed below are T cell receptor beta chains from one sample, sequenced in a study of cytomegalovirus exposure and HLA in healthy donors. Measured with immunoSEQ multiplex PCR; TCRdb has only the in-frame clones, and not every one. The data hold more than 110,000 clones, with around 77% observed a single time. Sequencing was carried out using PBMCs. These receptors originate from a woman aged 45-65 years in good health and CMV-seronegative. Each CDR3 is given with its conserved first and last residue. D genes are given only for firm matches. Not all rows give a size; the values are once, few, many and, for expanded clones, a class.

J,size,D,V,DNA,CDR3
TRBJ2-7,.,.,TRBV10-1,TGCGCCAGCAGTGAGTCGAGTCGCTACGAGCAGTACTTC,CASSESSRYEQYF
TRBJ2-6,.,TRBD1,TRBV6-1,TGTGCCAGCAGTGCCCCGGGACAGGGTGTATCTGGGGCCAACGTCCTGACTTTC,CASSAPGQGVSGANVLTF
TRBJ2-5,.,TRBD2,TRBV14,TGTGCCAGCAGCCAACCGAGCGGGGTAGAAGAGACCCAGTACTTC,CASSQPSGVEETQYF
TRBJ1-4,.,TRBD1,TRBV2,TGTGCCAGCAGGACGCAGACAGGGAGCAATGAAAAACTGTTTTTT,CASRTQTGSNEKLFF
TRBJ1-2,.,TRBD1,TRBV30,TGTGCCTGGGGATATACAGGGGCCTGGGGTGGCTACACCTTC,CAWGYTGAWGGYTF
TRBJ1-2,.,.,TRBV5-1,TGCGCCAGCAGCTTGGCACTTAACTATGGCTACACCTTC,CASSLALNYGYTF
TRBJ2-7,.,.,TRBV7-2,TGTGCCAGCAGCTTATCAGGGGCGGGGGTGCAGTACTTC,CASSLSGAGVQYF
TRBJ2-7,once,TRBD2,TRBV5-4,TGTGCCAGCAGCCCGGGGACTAGCGGGGTCTACGAGCAGTACTTC,CASSPGTSGVYEQYF
TRBJ1-6,.,.,TRBV7-6,TGTGCCAGCAGCTTTACTCTACGTTCACCCCTCCACTTT,CASSFTLRSPLHF
TRBJ1-2,once,.,TRBV4-1,TGCGCCAGCAGCCAAGCAGGGCTCTATGGCTACACCTTC,CASSQAGLYGYTF
TRBJ1-5,.,.,TRBV10-2,TGCGCCAGTCAGGGATTCAATCAGCCCCAGCATTTT,CASQGFNQPQHF
TRBJ2-7,.,TRBD2,TRBV7-2,TGTGCCAGTTTAAGCGGGGGGAACTCCTACGAGCAGTACTTC,CASLSGGNSYEQYF
TRBJ1-2,.,.,TRBV30,TGTGCCTGGAGGCTAAGGACAGCCGTCACCTTC,CAWRLRTAVTF
TRBJ1-6,.,.,TRBV6-1,TGTGCCAGCAGATACAGGGATTCACCCCTCCACTTT,CASRYRDSPLHF